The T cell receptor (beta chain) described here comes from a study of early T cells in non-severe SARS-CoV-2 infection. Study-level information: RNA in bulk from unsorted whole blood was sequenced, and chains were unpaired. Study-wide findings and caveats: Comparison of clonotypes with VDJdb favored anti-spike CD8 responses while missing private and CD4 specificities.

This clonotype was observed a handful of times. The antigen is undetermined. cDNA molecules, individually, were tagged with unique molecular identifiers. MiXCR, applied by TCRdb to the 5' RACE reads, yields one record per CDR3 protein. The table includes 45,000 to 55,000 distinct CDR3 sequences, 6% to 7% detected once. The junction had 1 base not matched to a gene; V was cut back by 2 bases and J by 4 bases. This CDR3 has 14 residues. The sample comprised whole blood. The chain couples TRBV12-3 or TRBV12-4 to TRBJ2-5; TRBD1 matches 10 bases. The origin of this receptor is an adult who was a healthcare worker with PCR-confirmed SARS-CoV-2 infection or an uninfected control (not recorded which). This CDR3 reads CASSLRTGGETQYF. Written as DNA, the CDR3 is TGTGCCAGCAGTTTACGGACAGGGGGAGAGACCCAGTACTTC.